The clone carrying this T cell receptor (beta chain) was counted only a few times. The library protocol tagged individual cDNA molecules with unique molecular identifiers. MiXCR was run by TCRdb on the 5' RACE reads, yielding one entry per CDR3 protein. The sample lists 90,000 to 120,000 distinct CDR3 sequences; more than 9.5% were seen once. The data derive from a study of early T cells in non-severe SARS-CoV-2 infection. Deletions cut 6 bases from V and 5 bases from J, with 7 bases between. Germline V gives CDR1 MNHEY, CDR2 SVGEGT. This CDR3 region has 11 residues. V is TRBV6-2 or TRBV6-3 and J is TRBJ1-2, with D maybe TRBD1 (5 bases). The source is an adult who was a healthcare worker with PCR-confirmed SARS-CoV-2 infection or an uninfected control (not recorded which). The specimen sequenced was whole blood. The DNA of the CDR3 is TGTGCCAGCAGCGGGGGATATGGCTACACCTTC. It is translated as CASSGGYGYTF.